The rows below give T cell receptor beta chains drawn from one sample of a study of OX40 agonist ivuxolimab in advanced cancers. Assay used: immunoSEQ multiplex PCR; TCRdb lists only in-frame clones, some missing. In the table there are tens of thousands of clones, under 85% of which are singletons. The source was CD4+ or CD8+ T cells sorted from blood, collected in a trial of the OX40 agonist ivuxolimab. These receptors all stem from an adult with an advanced solid tumor such as melanoma, head and neck, liver or kidney cancer. Both conserved end residues are part of each CDR3. Each record gives: CDR3 DNA, CDR3 protein, D gene, V gene, J gene, clone size. A D gene is named only where the DNA matches it firmly. Rows may omit the clone size; those that give it use once, few, many or a size class.

TGTGCCAGCAGTGACGGTAAAGACCCCTACGAGCAGTACTTC	CASSDGKDPYEQYF	.	TRBV2	TRBJ2-7	.
TGCGCCAGCAGCTTGAACCCGGGTACCGGGGAGCTGTTTTTT	CASSLNPGTGELFF	.	TRBV5-1	TRBJ2-2	few
TGTGCCAGCAGCTTACTACTAGCGGGAGGGTTTTTTTCCTACAATGAGCAGTTCTTC	CASSLLLAGGFFSYNEQFF	TRBD2	TRBV7-9	TRBJ2-1	.
TGTGCCACCAGCAGAGATGGGGCTAGAGCGAGGGATACGCAGTATTTT	CATSRDGARARDTQYF	.	TRBV15	TRBJ2-3	.
TGTGCCAGCCGGGTTGATAATTCACCCCTCCACTTT	CASRVDNSPLHF	.	TRBV2	TRBJ1-6	.
TGTGCCACCAGCAGAGGAACCCGACAGGGAGAGACCCAGTACTTC	CATSRGTRQGETQYF	TRBD1	TRBV15	TRBJ2-5	.
TGTGCCAGCACTATGGGATTCCAAGAGACCCAGTACTTC	CASTMGFQETQYF	.	TRBV6-5	TRBJ2-5	.
TGTGCCAGCAGCCCGGGAGGGGGGCAGTTTCGGGCTTTCTTT	CASSPGGGQFRAFF	.	TRBV7-2	TRBJ1-1	.
TGTGCCAGCACTCAGGACAGCTTCTATGGCTACACCTTC	CASTQDSFYGYTF	.	TRBV2	TRBJ1-2	.
TGTGCCTGCTTTTCACGTAGCCGGAACACTGAAGCTTTCTTT	CACFSRSRNTEAFF	.	TRBV30	TRBJ1-1	.
TGTGCCACCAGCAGAGACCGGGCTTCCTACGAGCAGTACTTC	CATSRDRASYEQYF	.	TRBV15	TRBJ2-7	.
TGCAGCGTTGAAGAGGGATTAAATCAGCCCCAGCATTTT	CSVEEGLNQPQHF	.	TRBV29-1	TRBJ1-5	.
TGCAGCGTTGCACAGAAAAATGAGCAGTTCTTC	CSVAQKNEQFF	.	TRBV29-1	TRBJ2-1	.
TGTGCCTGGACAATGGGATACTCTGGAAACACCATATATTTT	CAWTMGYSGNTIYF	.	TRBV30	TRBJ1-3	.
TGTGCCAGCAGCTTACAGGGGGCGCGAGGAAACACCATATATTTT	CASSLQGARGNTIYF	TRBD1	TRBV11-2	TRBJ1-3	.
TGTGCCAACCTCCCGCGGAGCTCCTACAATGAGCAGTTCTTC	CANLPRSSYNEQFF	.	TRBV2	TRBJ2-1	.
TGTGCCAGCAGCACTCGTTCCGGGACAGGGGTTCGGGAAAAACTGTTTTTT	CASSTRSGTGVREKLFF	.	TRBV21-1	TRBJ1-4	once
TGTGCCAGCAGGGATAGCGGGAGGGCCACAGATACGCAGTATTTT	CASRDSGRATDTQYF	TRBD2	TRBV6-1	TRBJ2-3	.
TGTGCCAGCAGCATACAGGGATCCTTCTCTGGAAACACCATATATTTT	CASSIQGSFSGNTIYF	.	TRBV9	TRBJ1-3	once
TGTGCCAGCAGTGTCGGGTCGGAAAATGAGCAGTTCTTC	CASSVGSENEQFF	.	TRBV6-4	TRBJ2-1	.
TGTGCCAGCAGGACAGGGGTAAACACTGAAGCTTTCTTT	CASRTGVNTEAFF	TRBD1	TRBV2	TRBJ1-1	.
TGTGCCAGCAGATCTGGGGTTCAGCCCCAGCATTTT	CASRSGVQPQHF	.	TRBV6-5	TRBJ1-5	.
TGTGCCAGTCACGGCCGGGGACGAGCTTTCTTT	CASHGRGRAFF	.	TRBV18	TRBJ1-1	.
TGTGCCAGCTCACCACCAAATCTGCTGGGCAATCAGCCCCAGCATTTT	CASSPPNLLGNQPQHF	.	TRBV18	TRBJ1-5	.
TGTGCCAGCAGCCGGGACAAAGGCGGAGAGACCCAGTACTTC	CASSRDKGGETQYF	.	TRBV7-7	TRBJ2-5	.
TGTGCCAGCAGTGTAAAGACTAGCGGGATCACCGGGGAGCTGTTTTTT	CASSVKTSGITGELFF	TRBD2	TRBV6-1	TRBJ2-2	few
TGCGCCAGCAGCCCCGGGACAGGGGAGCAGCCCCAGCATTTT	CASSPGTGEQPQHF	TRBD1	TRBV5-1	TRBJ1-5	few
TGTGCCAGCAGCTGGACAGGGCGGGGCACTGAAGCTTTCTTT	CASSWTGRGTEAFF	TRBD1	TRBV7-2	TRBJ1-1	.
TGTGCCAGCAGTGAAGGGAACGGTCAATCTAACTATGGCTACACCTTC	CASSEGNGQSNYGYTF	.	TRBV6-1	TRBJ1-2	.
TGCGCCAGCAGCTTGGTTGGGGGAACCTCCTACGAGCAGTACTTC	CASSLVGGTSYEQYF	.	TRBV5-1	TRBJ2-7	once
TGTGCCAGCAGCTTAGGGGCCGGGACCGCGGTCGGCTACACCTTC	CASSLGAGTAVGYTF	.	TRBV7-2	TRBJ1-2	.
TGTGCCAGCTCACCCCTAGCGGGAGGCCGTGGTGACGAGCAGTACTTC	CASSPLAGGRGDEQYF	TRBD2	TRBV18	TRBJ2-7	.
TGTGCCAGCAGTTTAACCTACGAGCAGTACTTC	CASSLTYEQYF	.	TRBV28	TRBJ2-7	.
TGTGCCACCAGCAGAGATTTCCTAGCGGGACTTCGGGACGAGCAGTACTTC	CATSRDFLAGLRDEQYF	TRBD2	TRBV15	TRBJ2-7	.
TGTGCCAGCAGTTTATCTGGGGCCATGGGGGTGACCCAGTACTTC	CASSLSGAMGVTQYF	.	TRBV28	TRBJ2-5	.
TGTGCCAGCAGCCTCGGGTCCGAGGCGAGGGGAGAGACCCAGTACTTC	CASSLGSEARGETQYF	.	TRBV5-4	TRBJ2-5	.
TGTGCCAGCTCGGACAGACTTAGCAATCAGCCCCAGCATTTT	CASSDRLSNQPQHF	.	TRBV2	TRBJ1-5	.
TGTGCCAGCAGCGTTAGACCAGCGTGGGGGATGGGAAACACCATATATTTT	CASSVRPAWGMGNTIYF	.	TRBV7-7	TRBJ1-3	.
TGTGCCATCAGTGGGGTACCCGCGAACACCGGGGAGCTGTTTTTT	CAISGVPANTGELFF	.	TRBV10-3	TRBJ2-2	.
TGTGCCAGCAGCTTGGAGGCGGCGGGGAATCAGCCCCAGCATTTT	CASSLEAAGNQPQHF	.	TRBV7-2	TRBJ1-5	.
TGTGCCTGGAGTGGCGGAGGAGCCCAAGAGACCCAGTACTTC	CAWSGGGAQETQYF	.	TRBV30	TRBJ2-5	.
TGTGCCTGGAGTCCCCAGGGGGGTCCCCAGCATTTT	CAWSPQGGPQHF	TRBD1	TRBV30	TRBJ1-5	.
TGTGCCAGCAGTACGGACAGGGCGGCGGAGACCCAGTACTTC	CASSTDRAAETQYF	TRBD1	TRBV6-1	TRBJ2-5	.
TGTGCCAGCAGTTGGAGCTTAAACACTGAAGCTTTCTTT	CASSWSLNTEAFF	.	TRBV27	TRBJ1-1	.
TGTGCCAGCAGCCGGACAGGGGTTAGCACAGATACGCAGTATTTT	CASSRTGVSTDTQYF	TRBD1	TRBV7-2	TRBJ2-3	.
TGTGCCAGCAGCCCCCCCCGAGGGAATCAAGAGACCCAGTACTTC	CASSPPRGNQETQYF	.	TRBV5-4	TRBJ2-5	.
TGTGCCAGCAGTGAAGGGACAGGGTGGACCGAGCAGTACTTC	CASSEGTGWTEQYF	TRBD1	TRBV6-1	TRBJ2-7	.